A single sample is the source of the 18 T cell receptor beta chains below, sequenced in a study of OX40 agonist ivuxolimab in advanced cancers. The method was immunoSEQ multiplex PCR; TCRdb's version includes in-frame clones alone and lacks a portion of them. The sample has roughly 67,000 clones, 88% seen once; the top ten hold 0.75% to 0.85%. Sequenced here: CD4+ or CD8+ T cells sorted from blood, sampled in a trial of the OX40 agonist ivuxolimab. Every receptor here comes from an adult with an advanced solid tumor such as melanoma, head and neck, liver or kidney cancer.

Comments on this clone: Compared with germline, one end of the junction differs, possibly owing to a read error. The rearrangement uses TRBV7-9 and TRBJ2-4, with TRBD1 matching 7 bases. From germline, CDR1 is SEHNR and CDR2 FQNEAQ (reference sequence). The CDR3 is 14 amino acids. The CDR3 reads CASSQGTAQNIQYF. In nucleotides, the CDR3 is TGTGCCAGCAGCCAGGGGACAGCCCAAAACATTCAGTACTTC.

The chain couples TRBV15 to TRBJ2-3, with D maybe TRBD2 (6 bases). Germline lookup yields CDR1 LNHNV and CDR2 YYDKDF (reference sequence). V lost 0 bases to trimming and J lost 5 bases, with 18 bases between them. The CDR3 covers 17 residues. CDR3 in DNA: TGTGCCACCAGCAGAGATGGGGGAGGAGGGAGTAGAGATACGCAGTATTTT. Its protein product is CATSRDGGGGSRDTQYF.

The J gene is TRBJ1-5, the V gene TRBV6-1; the D is unclear. The CDR3 is made up of 14 amino acids. CDR1 is MNHNS and CDR2 is SASEGT in the germline V gene. V lost 7 bases and J 2 bases, leaving 12 bases between the germline ends. CDR3 sequence (DNA): TGTGCCAGCAACCCCACCCGTGGCAATCAGCCCCAGCATTTT. It is translated as CASNPTRGNQPQHF.

This clone was found once. The V and J genes are TRBV6-1 and TRBJ2-7; no reliable D call. Germline V lookup: CDR1 MNHNS, CDR2 SASEGT. V dropped 7 bases and J dropped 4 bases, with 14 bases sitting between them. The CDR3 totals 13 residues. DNA of the CDR3: TGTGCCAGCACCCCCTCGGGTACGTACGAGCAGTACTTC. It codes for CASTPSGTYEQYF.

Here the CDR3 reads CASSDRGDNEAFF. DNA of the CDR3: TGCGCCAGCAGCGATCGGGGAGATAATGAAGCTTTCTTT. This chain links TRBV5-1 with TRBJ1-1; D uncertain. Between the trimmed V and J ends, which lost 4 bases and 7 bases, there was a span of 14 bases. The germline CDR1 and CDR2 sequences are SGHRS and YFSETQ. CDR3 size: 13 residues. Together with reference TRBV5-1 and TRBJ1-1, the CDR3 gives the full variable domain: KAGVTQTPRYLIKTRGQQVTLSCSPISGHRSVSWYQQTPGQGLQFLFEYFSETQRNKGNFPGRFSGRQFSNSRSEMNVSTLELGDSALYLCASSDRGDNEAFFGQGTRLTVV.

V gene TRBV28 combines with J gene TRBJ1-1, with D uncertain. Per germline, CDR1 MDHEN and CDR2 SYDVKM. The V end was cut by 2 bases, the J end by 4 bases, with 5 bases between. This CDR3 is built from 12 residues. CDR3 sequence reads: CASSLRVTEAFF. The CDR3 DNA reads as TGTGCCAGCAGTTTACGGGTCACTGAAGCTTTCTTT.

This rearrangement joins TRBV6-5 to TRBJ1-2; D perhaps matches TRBD1 (5 bases). The germline V and J ends were trimmed by 6 bases and 6 bases, with 17 bases remaining between them. The CDR3 runs 14 residues. Germline V lookup: CDR1 MNHEY, CDR2 SVGAGI. CDR3 DNA sequence: TGTGCCAGCAGCCAATACGGACAATTCGATGGCTACACCTTC. Translating gives CASSQYGQFDGYTF.

V and J are TRBV7-9 and TRBJ1-6, with 9 bases that match TRBD1. Germline values: CDR1 SEHNR, CDR2 FQNEAQ (reference sequence). This CDR3 spans 14 amino acids. Trimming at V came to 5 bases and at J to 10 bases, leaving 6 bases not matched to a gene. CDR3 bases: TGTGCCAGCAGCCGGGGACAGGGAGGATCACCCCTCCACTTT. Protein product: CASSRGQGGSPLHF. Filled out from reference TRBV7-9 and TRBJ1-6, the complete variable domain reads DTGVSQNPRHKITKRGQNVTFRCDPISEHNRLYWYRQTLGQGPEFLTYFQNEAQLEKSRLLSDRFSAERPKGSFSTLEIQRTEQGDSAMYLCASSRGQGGSPLHFGNGTRLTVT.

The chain carries TRBV10-3 and TRBJ2-1; 9 bases align to TRBD1. Trimming took 6 bases from V and 9 from J; bases not matched to a gene: 15. Germline V lookup: CDR1 ENHRY, CDR2 SYGVKD. The CDR3 is 16 amino acids. The CDR3 coding sequence is TGTGCCATCAGCTCGGGACAGGGTCGGGGAGGGGGTGAGCAGTTCTTC. This codes for CAISSGQGRGGGEQFF.

The chain uses TRBV7-9 and TRBJ2-2; D gene uncertain. The ends were cut back, 4 bases at V and 4 bases at J, with 10 bases in the middle. CDR1 and CDR2 from the germline V gene are SEHNR and FQNEAQ (reference sequence). The CDR3 runs to 14 residues. CDR3 bases: TGTGCCAGCAGCTCCGCCAAGTTCACCGGGGAGCTGTTTTTT. This translates into CASSSAKFTGELFF. The variable domain in full, completed from reference TRBV7-9 and TRBJ2-2, reads DTGVSQNPRHKITKRGQNVTFRCDPISEHNRLYWYRQTLGQGPEFLTYFQNEAQLEKSRLLSDRFSAERPKGSFSTLEIQRTEQGDSAMYLCASSSAKFTGELFFGEGSRLTVL.

The V and J genes are TRBV10-1 and TRBJ1-1; D is perhaps TRBD1 (6 bases). V was pared by 10 bases and J by 0 bases, with 9 bases between. Germline CDR1 is WNHNN and CDR2 is SYGVQD (reference sequence). This CDR3 region has 12 residues. CDR3 region: CATGQMNTEAFF. The CDR3 bases are TGCGCCACTGGACAGATGAACACTGAAGCTTTCTTT.

V and J are TRBV9 and TRBJ2-5; D perhaps matches TRBD2 (6 bases). Looked up from germline, CDR1 is SGDLS and CDR2 is YYNGEE. This CDR3 has 15 residues. V lost 0 bases, J lost 7 bases, and 16 bases lay in between. CDR3 region: CASSVEAQGGGTQYF. The CDR3 DNA is TGTGCCAGCAGCGTAGAGGCCCAGGGAGGCGGGACCCAGTACTTC.

This clone was seen a few times. The chain uses TRBV6-1 and TRBJ2-5; D remains ambiguous. Per germline, CDR1 MNHNS and CDR2 SASEGT. Trimming took off 4 bases at V and 2 bases at J, with 11 bases between the two ends. The CDR3 totals 14 residues. CDR3 sequence (DNA): TGTGCCAGCAGTGCAAGCGAGGTACAAGAGACCCAGTACTTC. This codes for CASSASEVQETQYF.

This chain uses TRBV7-3 with TRBJ1-1; TRBD1 aligns across 7 bases. The CDR3 runs to 14 residues. The germline CDR1 and CDR2 sequences are SGHTA and FQGTGA. Trimming took 5 bases from V and 5 from J; bases not matched to a gene: 8. Here the CDR3 reads CASSRTGTATEAFF. CDR3 nucleotides: TGTGCCAGCAGCCGAACCGGGACAGCAACTGAAGCTTTCTTT. Filled out from reference TRBV7-3 and TRBJ1-1, the complete variable domain reads GAGVSQTPSNKVTEKGKYVELRCDPISGHTALYWYRQSLGQGPEFLIYFQGTGAADDSGLPNDRFFAVRPEGSVSTLKIQRTERGDSAVYLCASSRTGTATEAFFGQGTRLTVV.

This sequence joins TRBV10-1 and TRBJ1-4, with a tentative D call TRBD1 (5 bases). The CDR3 consists of 15 residues. In germline, CDR1 is WNHNN, CDR2 SYGVQD (reference sequence). V lost 6 bases and J lost 0, with 11 bases in between. This CDR3 is CASSGHSATNEKLFF. CDR3 nucleotides: TGCGCCAGCAGCGGACATAGTGCAACTAATGAAAAACTGTTTTTT.

The chain couples TRBV5-1 to TRBJ1-1, with D possibly TRBD1 on 6 matching bases. The germline V gene has CDR1 SGHRS and CDR2 YFSETQ. With 5 bases removed from V and 0 bases from J, the gap between germline ends came to 11 bases. The CDR3 is 14 residues long. The CDR3 nucleotides read TGCGCCAGCAGACTGGGACAAATGAACACTGAAGCTTTCTTT. Protein: CASRLGQMNTEAFF.

With regard to this clone: The germline gene is not matched at one end of the junction; a read error may be the cause. The rearrangement links TRBV7-3 to TRBJ2-1; 7 bases agree with TRBD1. This CDR3 comprises 13 residues. Germline V CDR1 and CDR2: SGHTA, FQGTGA. CDR3 nucleotides: TGTGCCAGCAGCCTAACAGGGGATAATGAGCAGTTCTTC. Translated, it gives CASSLTGDNEQFF.

The chain uses TRBV2 and TRBJ2-3; maybe TRBD1 (5 bases). This CDR3 region has 13 residues. V lost 5 bases to trimming and J lost 4 bases, with 10 bases between them. Germline CDR1 SNHLY, CDR2 FYNNEI. CDR3 in amino acids: CASSWQGPDTQYF. The CDR3 DNA reads as TGTGCCAGCAGTTGGCAGGGCCCAGATACGCAGTATTTT.